A selection of T cell receptor beta chains follows, all from one sample in a study of prognosis after radiotherapy for stage I lung cancer. MiXCR was run by TCRdb on the multiplex PCR reads, yielding one entry per CDR3 protein. The data contain over 25,000 distinct CDR3 sequences, 40% to 55% of them singletons. The source was PBMCs, collected before or after stereotactic body radiation therapy (not recorded which). The origin of the receptors is a donor over 45 with non-small cell lung cancer. CDR3s include the opening cysteine and the closing phenylalanine or tryptophan. Each record gives: clone size, D gene, J gene, V gene, CDR3 protein, CDR3 DNA. A D gene is named only where the DNA matches it firmly. Only some rows state a clone size, as once, few, many or a class for expanded clones.

many	-	TRBJ2-3	TRBV29-1	CSATDGTDTQYF	TGCAGCGCCACCGACGGCACAGATACGCAGTATTTT
many	-	TRBJ2-7	TRBV7-9	CASSLEFTGTIHEQYF	TGTGCCAGCAGCTTAGAATTCACCGGGACAATCCACGAGCAGTACTTC
-	-	TRBJ2-3	TRBV6-5	CASSYGVLAWATDTQYF	TGTGCCAGCAGTTACGGAGTGCTAGCGTGGGCCACAGATACGCAGTATTTT
many	-	TRBJ2-5	TRBV7-7	CASSLGRAETQYF	TGTGCTAGCAGCTTAGGGCGGGCCGAGACCCAGTACTTC
medium-sized	TRBD1	TRBJ1-5	TRBV28	CASSEQGVNQPQHF	TGTGCCAGCAGCGAACAGGGGGTCAATCAGCCCCAGCATTTT
-	-	TRBJ2-1	TRBV7-2	CASSSGWGNEQFF	TGTGCCAGCAGCTCAGGGTGGGGGAATGAGCAGTTCTTC
medium-sized	-	TRBJ1-3	TRBV15	CATSDLGVSGNTIYF	TGTGCCACCAGCGACCTTGGGGTCAGCGGAAACACCATATATTTT
many	TRBD1	TRBJ1-4	TRBV27	CASGSMGQGEEKLFF	TGTGCCAGCGGCTCAATGGGACAGGGGGAGGAAAAACTGTTTTTT
-	TRBD2	TRBJ2-5	TRBV12-3/TRBV12-4	CACSPYGTGGEYF	TGTGCCTGCAGTCCCTACGGTACCGGGGGGGAGTACTTC
many	-	TRBJ2-3	TRBV6-4	CASSESAGASTDTQYF	TGTGCCAGCAGTGAGTCGGCGGGGGCCAGCACAGATACGCAGTATTTT
many	TRBD2	TRBJ2-2	TRBV12-3/TRBV12-4	CGSGGSMGNTGELFF	TGTGGAAGCGGGGGAAGTATGGGAAACACCGGGGAGCTGTTTTTT
-	-	TRBJ2-6	TRBV7-3	CASIVSVRSGANVLTF	TGTGCCAGCATCGTTAGCGTGAGATCTGGGGCCAACGTCCTGACTTTC
-	TRBD2	TRBJ2-1	TRBV7-3	CASSQRGTSGGRGQFF	TGTGCCAGCAGCCAAAGGGGAACTAGCGGGGGGAGGGGGCAGTTCTTC
many	-	TRBJ1-1	TRBV11-3	CASATKGVGNTEAFF	TGTGCCAGCGCAACGAAGGGGGTGGGGAACACTGAAGCTTTCTTT
-	-	TRBJ2-1	TRBV5-1	CASSLPEGGYNEQFF	TGCGCCAGCAGCTTGCCGGAAGGGGGATACAATGAGCAGTTCTTC
many	TRBD2	TRBJ2-1	TRBV4-1	CASSHLGGGRTVNEQFF	TGCGCCAGCAGCCACCTTGGCGGGGGGCGGACTGTCAATGAGCAGTTCTTC
many	TRBD2	TRBJ2-3	TRBV20-1	CSASASGRGDTQYF	TGCAGTGCTAGCGCCTCCGGGAGGGGTGATACGCAGTATTTT
many	-	TRBJ2-5	TRBV11-2	CASSHSRETQYF	TGTGCCAGCAGCCATTCGAGGGAGACCCAGTACTTC
many	TRBD2	TRBJ2-1	TRBV5-1	CASSLGQGLANNEQFF	TGCGCCAGCAGCTTGGGGCAAGGACTAGCCAACAATGAGCAGTTCTTC
many	TRBD2	TRBJ2-1	TRBV20-1	CSVGTTSGRADEQFF	TGCAGTGTCGGCACCACTAGCGGGAGGGCCGATGAGCAGTTCTTC
-	-	TRBJ1-3	TRBV7-9	CASSSEHPNSGNTIYF	TGTGCCAGCAGCTCTGAACATCCGAACTCTGGAAACACCATATATTTT
many	TRBD1	TRBJ2-4	TRBV10-3	CAISEGQGGNIQYF	TGTGCCATCAGTGAGGGACAGGGGGGAAACATTCAGTACTTC
many	-	TRBJ2-6	TRBV18	CASSPQGSLFSGANVLTF	TGTGCCAGCTCACCGCAGGGTTCGTTATTCTCTGGGGCCAACGTCCTGACTTTC
-	TRBD2	TRBJ2-2	TRBV13	CASRVLASNTGELFF	TGTGCCAGCCGCGTACTAGCGTCGAACACCGGGGAGCTGTTTTTT
many	TRBD1	TRBJ1-1	TRBV20-1	CSAPRTGRDTEAFF	TGCAGTGCTCCTCGGACAGGTCGGGACACTGAAGCTTTCTTT
many	-	TRBJ1-4	TRBV20-1	CSASRGRGEKLFF	TGCAGTGCTAGTCGGGGAAGGGGGGAAAAACTGTTTTTT
many	-	TRBJ1-4	TRBV28	CASSGGGATNEKLFF	TGTGCCAGCAGTGGGGGTGGGGCAACTAATGAAAAACTGTTTTTT
few	-	TRBJ1-5	TRBV27	CVSRAGGVQPQHF	TGTGTCAGCAGGGCGGGGGGAGTTCAGCCCCAGCATTTT
many	TRBD1	TRBJ1-4	TRBV5-1	CASRLNRGRNEKLFF	TGCGCCAGCAGATTGAACAGGGGGCGTAATGAAAAACTGTTTTTT
many	-	TRBJ2-1	TRBV5-1	CASSLGRQISYNEQFF	TGCGCCAGCAGCCTCGGCCGACAGATCTCCTACAATGAGCAGTTCTTC
-	-	TRBJ1-5	TRBV28	CASTAGEQPQHF	TGTGCCAGCACCGCAGGGGAACAGCCCCAGCATTTT
-	-	TRBJ2-3	TRBV20-1	CSASRARSSTDTQYF	TGCAGTGCTAGTAGGGCCAGAAGTAGCACAGATACGCAGTATTTT
many	TRBD1	TRBJ1-2	TRBV7-8	CASSPGTDYGYTF	TGTGCCAGCAGCCCTGGGACAGACTATGGCTACACCTTC
-	-	TRBJ2-2	TRBV5-1	CASSSGFAGELFF	TGCGCCAGCAGCTCGGGGTTCGCCGGGGAGCTGTTTTTT
many	TRBD2	TRBJ2-1	TRBV11-3	CASSLDNWRGYNEQFF	TGTGCCAGCAGCTTAGATAACTGGCGGGGGTACAATGAGCAGTTCTTC
many	TRBD1	TRBJ2-5	TRBV5-4	CASSLTQGAGETQYF	TGTGCCAGCAGCTTGACCCAGGGGGCAGGGGAGACCCAGTACTTC
medium-sized	TRBD1	TRBJ1-2	TRBV27	CASRLGGRGNGYTF	TGTGCCAGCAGACTAGGAGGCAGGGGGAATGGCTACACCTTC
-	TRBD2	TRBJ2-7	TRBV9	CASSVAGGRSYEQYF	TGTGCCAGCAGCGTAGCGGGGGGTCGCTCCTACGAGCAGTACTTC
many	-	TRBJ2-5	TRBV7-3	CASSFGVEGFKETQYF	TGTGCCAGCAGCTTTGGGGTCGAGGGTTTCAAAGAGACCCAGTACTTC
many	-	TRBJ2-1	TRBV2	CASSGSLAEQFF	TGTGCCAGCAGTGGAAGTCTGGCTGAGCAGTTCTTC
medium-sized	-	TRBJ1-5	TRBV19	CASSSGIGRVSLFYSNQPQHF	TGTGCCAGTAGCTCAGGTATCGGCAGGGTCTCACTCTTTTATAGCAATCAGCCCCAGCATTTT
many	-	TRBJ1-1	TRBV20-1	CSARGNSDTEAFF	TGCAGTGCTAGGGGTAATTCCGATACTGAAGCTTTCTTT
-	TRBD1	TRBJ2-2	TRBV12-3/TRBV12-4	CASSLVLGTGLTGELFF	TGTGCCAGCAGTTTGGTCCTTGGGACAGGACTCACCGGGGAGCTGTTTTTT
many	-	TRBJ2-3	TRBV4-2	CASSQSTDTQYF	TGTGCCAGCAGCCAGAGCACAGATACGCAGTATTTT
many	TRBD1	TRBJ2-3	TRBV19	CASSRVTGTGGAADTQYF	TGTGCCAGTAGTAGGGTGACCGGGACAGGGGGCGCAGCAGATACGCAGTATTTT
many	TRBD1	TRBJ2-5	TRBV29-1	CSVRPPGQGPQETQYF	TGCAGCGTAAGACCCCCGGGACAGGGCCCTCAAGAGACCCAGTACTTC
-	TRBD2	TRBJ2-1	TRBV12-3/TRBV12-4	CDSSSGRDYNKQFF	TGTGACAGCTCTAGCGGGAGGGACTACAATAAGCAGTTCTTC
many	TRBD2	TRBJ2-5	TRBV7-3	CASSQSSGGTQYF	TGTGCCAGCAGCCAATCTAGCGGGGGGACCCAGTACTTC
few	-	TRBJ2-5	TRBV24-1	CATSEGWGKETQYF	TGTGCCACCAGTGAGGGGTGGGGGAAAGAGACACAGTACTTC
medium-sized	-	TRBJ2-7	TRBV6-5	CASSYTSFHEQYF	TGTGCCAGCAGTTACACTAGCTTCCACGAGCAGTACTTC
-	-	TRBJ1-5	TRBV27	CASAGGKGSNQPQHF	TGTGCCAGCGCTGGGGGCAAGGGGAGCAATCAGCCCCAGCATTTT
-	-	TRBJ2-2	TRBV6-2/TRBV6-3	CASNQGVDTGELFF	TGTGCCAGCAATCAGGGAGTGGACACCGGGGAGCTGTTTTTT
many	TRBD2	TRBJ2-5	TRBV5-1	CASTRSGRAGETQYF	TGCGCCAGCACCCGTAGCGGGAGGGCCGGAGAGACCCAGTACTTC
-	-	TRBJ2-2	TRBV2	CASRGGLGFGELFF	TGTGCCAGCAGGGGTGGCCTAGGGTTCGGGGAGCTGTTTTTT
many	-	TRBJ1-5	TRBV3-1	CASSQDARRNQPQHF	TGTGCCAGCAGCCAAGATGCCCGGCGCAATCAGCCCCAGCATTTT
-	TRBD1	TRBJ2-7	TRBV20-1	CSARLWTGGYEQYF	TGCAGTGCTAGGCTGTGGACAGGGGGCTACGAGCAGTACTTC
-	-	TRBJ2-1	TRBV29-1	CSVPSGYEQFF	TGCAGCGTTCCCTCGGGCTATGAGCAGTTCTTC
many	-	TRBJ1-1	TRBV11-2	CASSLDGTYVGAFF	TGTGCCAGCAGCTTGGACGGGACATACGTAGGGGCTTTCTTT